Sequencing of this T cell receptor beta chain was carried out in a study of cytomegalovirus exposure and HLA in healthy donors. Findings and caveats of the study: First-cohort TCR clusters were later found to tend to co-occur in the approximately 110 validation repertoires. Three chains linked to CMV were shown in vitro to be specific for CMV antigens. Many donors shared some public TCRs, even though most TCR sequences were rare.

The method was immunoSEQ multiplex PCR; TCRdb's version includes in-frame clones alone and lacks a portion of them. The sample lists around 70,000 clones, 85% to 95% occurring once. An approximately 130-subject validation cohort, separate from the approximately 720-subject first cohort, supplied the donors. The ends were cut back, 3 bases at V and 1 base at J, with 7 bases in the middle. The length of the CDR3 is 13 residues. CDR1 is SGHRS, CDR2 YFSETQ, per germline. Concerning this clone itself: Antigen unknown.

The receptor was isolated from a woman aged 18-35 years in good health and CMV-seropositive. Sequencing was performed on PBMCs. The genes are TRBV5-1 and TRBJ1-1, with D possibly matching TRBD1 (5 bases). CDR3 sequence: CASSSTGNTEAFF. The CDR3 DNA sequence: TGCGCCAGCAGCTCCACAGGGAACACTGAAGCTTTCTTT.